The sequence of this TCR beta chain was determined in a study of human T cells and chemical hapten exposure (dated by TCRdb to the early 2020s). At the level of the whole study: For sensitization, 2% DPC in acetone was applied to a roughly 2 cm by roughly 2 cm area of upper inner arm skin. Throughout the roughly 24-week study period, patients were also given weekly therapeutic DPC doses on the scalp. In alopecia patients, the study followed how the peripheral blood TCR repertoire changed in vivo over primary and secondary sensitization to diphenylcyclopropenone (DPC), a hapten. Patch testing was performed on the upper back with Finn chambers containing 0.01% DPC, and the patch tests were scored after 6 days according to International Contact Dermatitis Research Group standards. Libraries were combined into a pool for sequencing, and differences in TCR yield between samples came mainly from small differences in library volumes within the pool. Blood samples were taken from patients before sensitization (week 0) and then at 2, 6 and about 24 weeks after DPC sensitization. Blood for TCR sequencing was provided by twenty-nine alopecia patients at one to four time points (pre-sensitization, 2, 6 and 24 weeks). Most of the patients in the cohort were female, and the cohort covered alopecia areata with under or over 50% scalp involvement, alopecia totalis and alopecia universalis. Overall study results and their limits: The number of PT1 expanded TCRs positively correlated with patch test score, significant at thresholds 8, 16 and 32 but not 4. Because every patient had alopecia, a presumed autoimmune disease, the patients' immune response might differ from that of healthy individuals. Expanded TCRs formed significantly more large CDR3 similarity clusters than pre-sensitization or healthy control sets, consistent with antigen-driven responses. Repeated subsampling changed both the strength of the expansion versus patch-test correlation and the threshold at which the correlation became significant. DPC sensitization did not change how many TCRs were above 1 in 1000 frequency, and no evidence was found of alterations in global repertoire structure.

Libraries came from RACE. TCRdb names NextSeq 500 as the instrument used. Library preparation attached unique molecular identifiers to individual cDNA molecules for quantitative, reproducible TCR counting. Each blood RNA sample was used to sequence both TCR alpha and TCR beta chains. In the paper's pipeline: Samples had a median of roughly 87,000 TCRs, with a range from about 23,224 to 700,000. The Decombinator software suite was used to annotate the V, J and CDR3 of the TCR reads. Every sample was subsampled to the same number of TCRs (28,000) for the PS versus PT1 abundance plots. Expanded TCRs were defined as absent before sensitization and observed at least eight times at the 2-week time point. The raw public data were reprocessed by TCRdb itself: fastp quality trimming at Q25, MiXCR clonotype calling, in-frame beta chains only. Rows are combined by CDR3 protein, so each entry shows the most common genes and DNA. It is TCRdb's table, rather than the study itself, that gives the V and J calls and clone size. This sample is represented by a few hundred thousand distinct CDR3 sequences; just under 6.5% of them were singletons. The top ten hold approximately 5.4% of the sample.

In the paper's terms, the time point label means: patch test 2, 6 weeks after DPC sensitization. This specimen's treatment or condition label, per the study, means: therapeutic diphenylcyclopropenone sensitization with weekly scalp DPC. At each patch-test visit, blood was drawn before the patch test was applied. To be eligible, patients had to be aged 18 to 70, diagnosed with alopecia and judged suitable for DPC therapy, while pregnant patients were excluded. Total RNA was extracted from unfractionated whole blood collected in Tempus Blood RNA tubes. Turning to this clonotype: Its antigen is currently not known. Base qualities are not provided; no much larger clone lies one nucleotide away.

A distance of 15 bases separates the germline ends of V and J, which lose 3 bases and 4 bases respectively. Taken from the germline V gene, the CDR1 and CDR2 loops are MNHNS and SASEGT. From the cysteine through the phenylalanine, the CDR3 covers 15 amino acids. Of all the DNA, just the CDR3 is kept, 45 bases in frame from base 1. The sequenced sample was whole blood, obtained in connection with sensitization to the hapten diphenylcyclopropenone (DPC). The V and J genes are TRBV6-1 and TRBJ1-2; tentative D gene TRBD1, with 6 bases matching. This sequence was found in a woman under 30 with alopecia areata. Some clones in this sample may be carry-over from other donors' samples. Here the CDR3 is given as CASSEGAGLVYGYTF. The bases read TGTGCCAGCAGTGAGGGGGCAGGGCTCGTCTATGGCTACACCTTC.